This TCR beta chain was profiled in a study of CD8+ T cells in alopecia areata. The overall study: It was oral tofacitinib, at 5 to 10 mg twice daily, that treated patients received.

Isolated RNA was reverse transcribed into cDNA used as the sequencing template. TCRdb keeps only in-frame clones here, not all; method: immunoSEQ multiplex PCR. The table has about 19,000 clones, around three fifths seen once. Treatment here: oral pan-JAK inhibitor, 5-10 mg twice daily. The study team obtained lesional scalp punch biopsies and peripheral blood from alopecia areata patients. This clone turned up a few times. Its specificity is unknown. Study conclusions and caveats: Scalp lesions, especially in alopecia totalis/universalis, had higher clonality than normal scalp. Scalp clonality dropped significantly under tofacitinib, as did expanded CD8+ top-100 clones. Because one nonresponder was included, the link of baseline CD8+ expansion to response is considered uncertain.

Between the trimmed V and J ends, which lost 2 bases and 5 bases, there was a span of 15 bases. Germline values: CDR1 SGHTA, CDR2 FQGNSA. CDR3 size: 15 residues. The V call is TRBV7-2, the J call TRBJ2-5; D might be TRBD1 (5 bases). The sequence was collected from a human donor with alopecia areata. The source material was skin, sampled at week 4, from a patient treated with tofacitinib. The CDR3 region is CASSLWGSSGETQYF. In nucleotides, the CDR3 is TGTGCCAGCAGCTTATGGGGCTCGTCTGGGGAGACCCAGTACTTC.